This TCR beta chain was captured in a study of T cell responses to AZD1222 COVID-19 vaccine. Study results and caveats: Seropositive AZD1222 recipients at baseline numbered only five or six. With two AZD1222 doses given, Spike-specific TCR breadth and depth both rose. Spike was spanned by vaccine-associated CD4 TCRs, with dominance at 160-218 and 743-854. Donors, mostly white British, included more females; clonal diversity was possibly underestimated.

Germline CDR1 and CDR2: LGHDT and YNNKEL (reference sequence). Trimming left V 1 base short and J 0 bases short, with 7 bases between. There are 15 residues in the CDR3. Method: immunoSEQ multiplex PCR; TCRdb's copy keeps in-frame clones and lacks some. The sample has about 190,000 clones; roughly nine tenths are singletons. As concerns this clone: Its target is not known.

The receptor's source is an adult in good health. The chain combines TRBV3-1 (or the pseudogene TRBV3-2) with TRBJ2-1; D is unresolved. Here the sequenced sample was peripheral blood, taken on day 0 of AZD1222 vaccination. The CDR3 is CASSQVQSSYNEQFF. The CDR3, as DNA: TGTGCCAGCAGCCAAGTGCAGAGCTCCTACAATGAGCAGTTCTTC.